The clone carrying this TCR beta chain was observed many times. The antigen is unknown. The sample belongs to a study of neurological immune-mediated disorders. Study outcomes and limitations: None of the CDR3 amino acid sequences in expanded clones turned up in more than one subject, which points to private repertoires in all groups. Expansion of TCR clones was greatest in HTLV-1-associated myelopathy and smallest in multiple sclerosis, where it fell below that of healthy controls. Grouping of repertoires by phylogeny put those of 18 of 34 multiple sclerosis patients into a single related-CDR3 cluster, a possible signature.

TCRdb passed the 5' RACE reads through MiXCR, listing each CDR3 protein once. The sample yields about 70,000 distinct CDR3 sequences, around 5.1% seen once. This CDR3 contains 16 residues. Trimming removed 0 bases at V and 0 bases at J, with 11 bases between. Germline V CDR1 and CDR2: SEHNR, FQNEAQ (reference sequence). The specimen sequenced was PBMCs. The V gene is TRBV7-9, the J gene TRBJ1-1; no definite D call. The sequence came from a human donor with multiple sclerosis. The donor label of this sample is uncertain. In DNA form, the CDR3 reads TGTGCCAGCAGCTTAGCGGTAGCGGCTTTGAACACTGAAGCTTTCTTT. As protein: CASSLAVAALNTEAFF. The full variable domain, in which reference TRBV7-9 and TRBJ1-1 provide the parts outside the CDR3, is DTGVSQNPRHKITKRGQNVTFRCDPISEHNRLYWYRQTLGQGPEFLTYFQNEAQLEKSRLLSDRFSAERPKGSFSTLEIQRTEQGDSAMYLCASSLAVAALNTEAFFGQGTRLTVV.